This entry concerns a single TCR beta chain. The source of the sample is a study of T-cell reconstitution after alpha-beta-depleted transplantation in children. The TCRbeta library was prepared with unique molecular identifiers. TCRdb independently ran MiXCR on the PCR reads; one entry per CDR3 protein. Of hundreds of thousands of distinct CDR3 sequences listed, 16% are singletons. The CDR3 consists of 14 residues. V lost 4 bases to trimming and J lost 4 bases; unmatched junction nucleotides: 5. Germline V lookup: CDR1 LGHNA, CDR2 YSLEER. Source: PBMCs from the stem cell graft donor, taken from the stem cell graft. The TCR originated in a human donor who donated a stem cell graft to a child with acute myeloid leukemia. The V and J genes are TRBV4-3 and TRBJ1-2; 8 positions agree with TRBD1. The CDR3 region is CASSPLGQVYGYTF. The CDR3 region has the DNA TGCGCCAGCAGCCCCCTGGGACAGGTCTATGGCTACACCTTC.